This T cell receptor beta chain was sequenced in a study of shared clonotypes between healthy human individuals. Findings and limits, study-wide: Non-shared clonotypes were found to have lower generation probabilities than the clonotypes that were shared by all four of the sorted-subset donors.

Researchers partitioned CD4+ cells into CD45RA+ naive and CD45RA-negative memory subsets. Concerning this clone: Its antigen is unknown. The sample carries other DNA sequences with the same CDR3.

Trimming at V came to 4 bases and at J to 5 bases, leaving 2 bases not matched to a gene. The CDR3 loop spans 13 amino acids. Per the germline V gene, CDR1 is SGHRS and CDR2 is YFSETQ. Original processing notes: ImmunoSEQ only sent back junction sequences with no quality scores, so filtering was done differently. Sequencing used immunoSEQ multiplex PCR; TCRdb keeps in-frame clones, though not all of them. For V, J and clone size, that table is used; D and trimming come from the DNA. The data show about 2.3 million clones, more than 80% seen once. The sequencing sample was made of naive CD4+ T cells from PBMCs. Regarding subset: CD45RA+ positively selected. The sequence was obtained from a young man in good health. Some clones in this sample may be carry-over from other donors' samples. The J gene is TRBJ2-5, the V gene TRBV5-1, with 10 bases lining up with TRBD1. CDR3 protein: CASSPGQGETQYF. CDR3 bases: TGCGCCAGCAGCCCGGGACAGGGGGAGACCCAGTACTTC.